This TCR beta chain appears in the sequencing data of a study of CD8+ T cells in alopecia areata (dated by TCRdb to the late 2010s). Context from the whole study: The treated patients took part in an open-label pilot trial in which moderate-to-severe alopecia areata was treated with oral tofacitinib at 5 to 10 mg twice daily. Scalp tissue and sorted CD4+ and CD8+ peripheral blood T cells from patchy and totalis/universalis alopecia areata patients and from healthy controls were covered by human TCRbeta sequencing. Scalp clonality was compared across normal scalp (n=4), patchy alopecia areata scalp (n=8), and alopecia totalis/universalis scalp (n=8). Tofacitinib was given for 6 to 18 months, followed by 6 months of follow-up off drug to assess delayed response and recurrence. immunoSEQ multiplex PCR using 35 Vbeta forward primers and 13 Jbeta reverse primers was used to amplify TCRbeta CDR3 regions. The RNA source kit depended on sample type: the PAXgene miRNA kit for fixed scalp, the miRNeasy kit for PBMCs, and the RNeasy kit for mouse skin. Disease severity in treated patients was measured with the SALT score, which quantifies the percentage of affected scalp surface area. Tofacitinib-treated patients had biopsies at baseline and at 4 and 24 weeks of treatment, with a later scalp biopsy in several patients. In both human patients and the C3H/HeJ mouse model, the study applied high-throughput TCRbeta sequencing to look at T cell clonal expansion in alopecia areata.

The germline V gene (reference sequence) specifies MNHNY as CDR1 and SVGAGI as CDR2. The CDR3 numbers 16 residues from cysteine through phenylalanine. The entry retains the CDR3 DNA only, 48 bases that are in frame from base 1. The V and J ends are trimmed by 0 bases and 0 bases, leaving 6 bases between them. Library method: the immunoSEQ multiplex PCR assay. For TCR sequencing, RNA was extracted from every sample and reverse transcribed into cDNA to serve as template. SuperScript III was used to make first-strand cDNA, primed with a 2:1 mix of oligo-dT and random hexamers. A synthetic immune receptor repertoire was used to gauge amplification bias, and whatever bias remained was removed computationally. In the authors' own workflow: After raw reads were preprocessed to remove errors, the CDR3 was defined following IMGT conventions as running from the conserved cysteine to phenylalanine. Clonality was calculated as 1 minus Shannon entropy normalized by log2 of the number of productive unique TCRs. Whether scalp clones were CD4 or CD8 was inferred by matching scalp TCRbeta sequences against CD4 and CD8 repertoires sorted from blood. The table comes from immuneACCESS by way of TCRdb, which keeps in-frame sequences with V and J called. Part of the clones is missing from these tables; in studies checked, under half for an unresolved V gene and the rest for unknown reasons. For V, J and clone size, that table is used; D and trimming come from the DNA. Within this sample are more than 95,000 clones, with 61% of them counted one time only. The ten largest clonotypes hold 4.5% to 6% of the sample.

The paper's findings and limits, for the study overall: Scalp clonality and the number of expanded CD8+ clones among the top 100 scalp clones were significantly decreased by tofacitinib. Unlike mouse skin, which is dominated by gammadelta T cells, normal human skin has resident alphabeta T cells that are also sequenced, and this complicates analysis of the scalp TCR repertoire. Compared with normal scalp, lesional scalp had higher clonality and more expanded CD8+ clones, particularly in alopecia totalis/universalis, a pattern that suggests antigenic drive. During tofacitinib treatment, many expanded lesional clones remained in scalp and blood, and this persistence may partly explain relapse after treatment is stopped. Because the treated cohort was small and included a single nonresponder, larger studies are needed to assess links between baseline CD8+ expansion and response. Compared with mice, TCR sequences shared between patients were less clear, possibly partly because of HLA diversity across the patient population.

Per the publication, the time point label means: about four weeks on oral tofacitinib. Read against the paper, the sample's treatment or condition label means: oral pan-JAK inhibitor, 5-10 mg twice daily. Lesional scalp punch biopsies and peripheral blood were collected from alopecia areata patients. After PBMCs were isolated by density centrifugation and stained for CD3, CD4 and CD8, a FACSAria was used to sort CD4+ and CD8+ T cells. Of note for this clone: Its antigen specificity is not known. Base qualities are missing; no much larger clone stands one base away.

The chain couples TRBV6-6 to TRBJ2-6; there is no confident call for the D gene. The sequences come from CD4+ T cells sorted from blood, collected at week 4, from a patient treated with tofacitinib. The receptor was isolated from a human donor with alopecia areata. The DNA sequence reads TGTGCCAGCAGTTACTCGAGACCCTCTGGGGCCAACGTCCTGACTTTC. The encoded protein is CASSYSRPSGANVLTF.